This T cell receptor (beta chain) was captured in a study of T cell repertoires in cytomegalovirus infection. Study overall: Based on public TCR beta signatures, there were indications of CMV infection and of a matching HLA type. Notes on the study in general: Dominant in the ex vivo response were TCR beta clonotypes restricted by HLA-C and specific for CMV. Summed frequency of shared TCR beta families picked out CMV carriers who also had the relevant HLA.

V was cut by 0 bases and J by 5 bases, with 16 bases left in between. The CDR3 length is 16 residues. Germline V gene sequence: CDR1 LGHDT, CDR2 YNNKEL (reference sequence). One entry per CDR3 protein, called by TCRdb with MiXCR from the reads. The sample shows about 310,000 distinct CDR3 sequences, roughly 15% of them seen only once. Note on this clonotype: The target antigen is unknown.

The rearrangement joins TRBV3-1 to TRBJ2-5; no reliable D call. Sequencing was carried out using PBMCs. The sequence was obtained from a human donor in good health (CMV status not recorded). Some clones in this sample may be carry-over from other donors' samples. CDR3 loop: CASSQDQTSRLETQYF. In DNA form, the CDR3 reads TGTGCCAGCAGCCAAGATCAGACCAGCAGGCTTGAGACCCAGTACTTC.